Listed below are T cell receptor beta chains from one sample, sequenced in a study of shared clonotypes between healthy human individuals. The data were produced by immunoSEQ multiplex PCR, yet TCRdb's version contains in-frame clones alone and is incomplete. The sample has 180,000 or so clones; about 93% are singletons. Material for sequencing was naive CD4+ T cells sorted from blood. These receptors originate from a woman aged 25 to 39 in good health. CDR3s include the opening cysteine and the closing phenylalanine or tryptophan. The D gene is left open where the match is weak. The listing skips clone size in some rows; elsewhere it reads once, few, many or a size class.

- TRBJ2-3 - TRBV7-2 TGTGCCAGCAGCTTAATGGTAAGGACCCCTAGCACAGATACGCAGTATTTT CASSLMVRTPSTDTQYF
- TRBJ2-7 - TRBV9 TGTGCCAGCAGCGTAGGTTCCGGGCTATCTAACTACGAGCAGTACTTC CASSVGSGLSNYEQYF
- TRBJ1-4 - TRBV7-6 TGTGCCAGCAGCGGGTCGGGGGCGACTTCTGAAAAACTGTTTTTT CASSGSGATSEKLFF
- TRBJ2-7 few TRBV10-3 TGTGCCATCAGTGACTACGAGCAGTACTTC CAISDYEQYF
- TRBJ1-1 - TRBV18 TGTGCCAGCTCACCACTAGAATCGAACACTGAAGCTTTCTTT CASSPLESNTEAFF
- TRBJ1-1 - TRBV7-8 TGTGCCAGCACCCCACTAACAGTGAACACTGAAGCTTTCTTT CASTPLTVNTEAFF
- TRBJ1-1 - TRBV18 TGTGCCAGCTCACCACCGTCCAGGATCACTGAAGCTTTCTTT CASSPPSRITEAFF
- TRBJ2-2 - TRBV11-2 TGTGCCAGCAGCCCGTACGCCGGGGAGCTGTTTTTT CASSPYAGELFF
- TRBJ1-2 - TRBV5-1 TGCGCCAGCAGCCTGGACATGAACTATGGCTACACCTTC CASSLDMNYGYTF
TRBD2 TRBJ2-7 - TRBV5-1 TGCGCCAGCAGCTCAACCGGGACTAGCGGGAGTTTTGAGCAGTACTTC CASSSTGTSGSFEQYF
- TRBJ2-2 - TRBV19 TGTGCCAGTGTTCCGAAGGGGGGGACTCTGAACACCGGGGAGCTGTTTTTT CASVPKGGTLNTGELFF
- TRBJ1-5 - TRBV4-1 TGCGCCAGCAGCCCCTGGGGGCTGGGTGATCAGCCCCAGCATTTT CASSPWGLGDQPQHF